This entry describes one T cell receptor beta chain. This sample was taken from a study of T cell clones after liver transplantation. Study as a whole: HCV positivity affected three of eight recipients; the rest lacked autoimmune or viral indications. Subjects received no induction therapy and standard immunosuppression until randomization at 12-24 months post-transplant. Samples came pre-transplant, pre-randomization before withdrawal, and post-randomization after withdrawal ended.

Profiling relied on immunoSEQ multiplex PCR, and the TCRdb table lists in-frame clones only, not all of them. Of approximately 6,000 clones listed, around 80% are singletons. The CDR3 loop spans 14 amino acids. Per the germline V gene, CDR1 is MNHEY and CDR2 is SMNVEV (reference sequence). V was trimmed by 8 bases and J by 0 bases, leaving 14 bases between them. This specimen consisted of CD8+ T cells from blood, obtained 24 months after liver transplant. The TCR was taken from a human patient who received a liver transplant. Part of the T cells may come from the graft donor. The chain joins TRBV27 to TRBJ2-7; tentatively, D is TRBD1 or TRBD2 (5 bases each). The CDR3 bases are TGTGCCAGCTCACCGGGGCATTCCTCCTACGAGCAGTACTTC. This gives the protein CASSPGHSSYEQYF.